Described below is a single T cell receptor beta chain sequence and its context. Approximately 9.7 milliliters was the volume of peripheral blood drawn from each donor. For the second PCR, which ran for roughly 6 to 12 cycles, a sample-barcoded 5' primer and a J-beta primer mix were used. TCRdb analysed the 5' RACE reads with MiXCR anew, one entry per CDR3 protein. This table has about 780,000 distinct CDR3 sequences, more than 35% appearing once. This sample is drawn from a study of blood T cells in healthy people across ages. V was pared by 6 bases and J by 3 bases, with 15 bases between. The CDR3 consists of 14 residues. Looked up from germline, CDR1 is DFQATT and CDR2 is SNEGSKA (reference sequence).

The sequencing input was blood. V usage is TRBV20-1 and J usage is TRBJ1-5; tentatively, D is TRBD1 (6 bases). The TCR comes from a man of 80 years or more in good health. DNA of the CDR3: TGCAGTGCCCCGGGAGGGGGTTACAATCAGCCCCAGCATTTT. As protein: CSAPGGGYNQPQHF.